This T cell receptor (beta chain) was observed in a study of T cell repertoires in cytomegalovirus infection (dated by TCRdb to about 2019). Regarding the complete study: The peptide stimulations were aimed at well-studied HLA-B-restricted epitopes as well as recently identified HLA-C-restricted CMV epitopes, whose presentation resists viral immunomodulation. Donor HLA type was relevant to the analysis, as public TCR beta signatures indicated carriage of CMV infection together with the matching HLA type.

This clonotype was counted only a few times. Its antigen is not yet known. No per-base quality is available; no much larger clone lies one base away. Paper-wide results and their limitations: In both this cohort and an independent roughly 400-donor cohort, the cumulative frequency of public TCR beta family members distinguished carriers of CMV infection plus the relevant HLA type. The ex vivo response was dominated by HLA-C-restricted CMV-specific TCR beta clonotypes, which also provided the single most frequent clonotype in two of eight donors.

This sample's treatment or condition label indicates: in vitro stimulation with specific CMV peptide epitopes to enrich CMV-specific T cells. Sequencing relied on an Illumina HiSeq 1500. The public reads were quality trimmed at Q25 with fastp and then assembled into clones with MiXCR by TCRdb, keeping productive beta chains. CDR3 protein duplicates are merged, each entry listing the most common genes and DNA. Within this sample are approximately 590,000 distinct CDR3 sequences, with almost 40% of them counted one time only. About 48% of the sample rests with the top ten. This sample comprised cultured PBMCs, obtained from culture after CMV antigen stimulation. This TCR came from a human donor in good health (CMV status not recorded). Some clones in this sample may be carry-over from other donors' samples.

The nucleotide sequence is given as TGTGCCAGTAGCATTTACAGGGGGAACACTGAAGCTTTCTTT. This gives the protein CASSIYRGNTEAFF. The chain employs TRBV19 and TRBJ1-1, with 7 central nucleotides matching TRBD1. Measured from the cysteine to the phenylalanine, the CDR3 is 14 residues long. The kept DNA is CDR3 alone, 42 bases in frame from the first base. After removal of 6 bases from V and 1 base from J, the junction retains 5 bases not matched to a gene. Taken from the germline V gene (reference sequence), the CDR1 and CDR2 loops are LNHDA and SQIVND.